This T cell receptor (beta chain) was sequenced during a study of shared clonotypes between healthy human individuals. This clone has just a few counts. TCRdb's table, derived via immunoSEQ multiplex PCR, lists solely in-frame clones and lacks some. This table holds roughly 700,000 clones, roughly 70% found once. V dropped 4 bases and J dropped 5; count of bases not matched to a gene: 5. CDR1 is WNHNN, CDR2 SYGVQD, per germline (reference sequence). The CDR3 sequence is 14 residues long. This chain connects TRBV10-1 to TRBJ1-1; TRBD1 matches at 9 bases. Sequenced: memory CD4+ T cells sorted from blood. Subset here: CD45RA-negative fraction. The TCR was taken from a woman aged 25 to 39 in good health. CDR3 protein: CASSAPGQGTEAFF. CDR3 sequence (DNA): TGCGCCAGCAGTGCCCCGGGACAGGGTACTGAAGCTTTCTTT.